This T cell receptor beta chain was retrieved from a study of blood T cells in healthy people across ages. The study's findings and limits: A greater number of naive CD4+ cells and higher diversity distinguished long-lived donors from aged donors.

A second roughly 6 to 12 cycle PCR used barcoded and J-beta primers. Each cDNA molecule was tagged by a template-switch adaptor that had 12 random nucleotides. TCRdb passed the 5' RACE reads through MiXCR, listing each CDR3 protein once. The repertoire holds roughly 2 million distinct CDR3 sequences, with 49% as singletons. Points on this clonotype: Its antigen is unidentified.

Sequencing used blood. The sequence came from a woman between 40 and 55 years old in good health.

DNA of the CDR3: TGTGCCATCAGCCCGGACTCCTACAATGAGCAGTTCTTC. This encodes CAISPDSYNEQFF. This chain links TRBV10-3 with TRBJ2-1; D remains unclear. The CDR3 extends over 13 amino acids. V was shortened by 6 bases and J by 0 bases, with 6 bases between the two germline ends. Germline CDR1 and CDR2: ENHRY and SYGVKD.